This is a list of T cell receptor beta chains from one sample in a study of breast tumors, draining lymph nodes, adjacent tissues. Via MiXCR, TCRdb re-called the multiplex PCR reads, giving one row per CDR3 protein. The data contain under 150,000 distinct CDR3 sequences, 15% to 20% of them singletons. The sample consisted of axillary lymph node tissue. These receptors all come from a female donor with breast cancer. Some clones in this sample may be carry-over from other donors' samples. CDR3s include the opening cysteine and the closing phenylalanine or tryptophan. Each record gives: clone size, D gene, V gene, J gene, CDR3 protein, CDR3 DNA. D genes are given only for firm matches. Part of the rows lack a size; the others show once, few, many or a class for expanded clones.

>many|TRBD2|TRBV29-1|TRBJ2-1
CSVGLAGGYNEQFF
TGCAGCGTTGGTCTAGCGGGAGGGTACAATGAGCAGTTCTTC
>many|-|TRBV10-3|TRBJ2-1
CAIRDPGGGRSYNEQFF
TGTGCCATCAGGGACCCCGGGGGAGGTAGATCCTACAATGAGCAGTTCTTC
>many|-|TRBV7-2|TRBJ1-2
CASSPGYGYTF
TGTGCCAGCAGCCCGGGCTATGGCTACACCTTC
>many|-|TRBV25-1|TRBJ2-5
CASISQGETQYF
TGTGCCAGCATTTCACAGGGAGAGACCCAGTACTTC
>many|TRBD2|TRBV7-2|TRBJ2-5
CASSSKAGTGRPQYF
TGTGCCAGCAGCTCAAAAGCGGGGACGGGACGGCCCCAGTACTTC
>-|TRBD1|TRBV2|TRBJ1-5
CASSGWTGDSNQPQHF
TGTGCCAGCAGTGGCTGGACAGGGGATAGCAATCAGCCCCAGCATTTT
>many|TRBD1|TRBV7-7|TRBJ2-3
CASSLGQASTDTQYF
TGTGCTAGCAGCCTAGGACAGGCTAGCACAGATACGCAGTATTTT
>many|TRBD1|TRBV20-1|TRBJ1-4
CSARLRQGVIEKLFF
TGCAGTGCTAGATTGAGACAGGGGGTCATTGAAAAACTGTTTTTT
>many|-|TRBV12-3/TRBV12-4|TRBJ2-7
CASSLGGNYEQYF
TGTGCCAGCAGTTTGGGGGGTAACTACGAGCAGTACTTC
>once|-|TRBV28|TRBJ1-4
CASSASGGPNEKLFF
TGTGCCAGCAGTGCCTCTGGGGGGCCAAATGAAAAACTGTTTTTT
>many|-|TRBV10-3|TRBJ2-7
CAISPVEMVSYEQYF
TGTGCCATCAGTCCTGTGGAAATGGTCTCCTACGAGCAGTACTTC
>many|-|TRBV3-1|TRBJ2-7
CASSPPSSEQYF
TGTGCCAGCAGCCCCCCTAGCAGCGAGCAGTACTTC
>many|-|TRBV7-6|TRBJ2-5
CASSLGGGETQYF
TGTGCCAGCAGCTTAGGAGGAGGGGAGACCCAGTACTTC
>-|-|TRBV5-5|TRBJ1-4
CASSLGRDTNKKLFF
TGTGCCAGCAGCTTGGGGAGGGATACTAATAAAAAACTGTTTTTT
>many|-|TRBV20-1|TRBJ1-3
CSARAGTASGNTIYF
TGCAGTGCTAGAGCGGGGACGGCCTCTGGAAACACCATATATTTT
>many|TRBD2|TRBV20-1|TRBJ2-5
CSPVVSGAQETQYF
TGCAGCCCTGTTGTAAGCGGGGCTCAAGAGACCCAGTACTTC
>many|TRBD2|TRBV7-2|TRBJ2-7
CASSPSGLVNYEQYF
TGTGCCAGCAGCCCTTCGGGACTAGTAAACTACGAGCAGTACTTC
>many|TRBD2|TRBV19|TRBJ2-7
CASSMVAGGPTLYEQYF
TGTGCCAGTAGTATGGTCGCGGGAGGCCCAACACTCTACGAGCAGTACTTC
>many|TRBD2|TRBV10-3|TRBJ2-5
CAISEGTSGGAHGTQYF
TGTGCCATCAGTGAGGGGACTAGCGGGGGGGCCCATGGGACCCAGTACTTC
>many|TRBD2|TRBV20-1|TRBJ2-1
CSARDYTSGRPYNEQFF
TGCAGTGCTAGAGACTATACTAGCGGCAGGCCCTACAATGAGCAGTTCTTC
>-|-|TRBV2|TRBJ2-6
CASKGGYGANVLTF
TGTGCCAGCAAGGGAGGATATGGGGCCAACGTCCTGACTTTC
>many|TRBD2|TRBV12-3/TRBV12-4|TRBJ2-1
CASRSGLAGVYEQFF
TGTGCCAGCAGATCGGGACTAGCGGGGGTTTATGAGCAGTTCTTC
>many|-|TRBV14|TRBJ2-3
CASSQDWAGASTDTQYF
TGTGCCAGCAGCCAAGATTGGGCGGGCGCTAGCACAGATACGCAGTATTTT
>-|TRBD2|TRBV5-1|TRBJ2-2
CASSIGLAGTGELSF
TGCGCCAGCAGCATCGGACTAGCGGGAACCGGGGAGCTGTCTTTT
>-|-|TRBV2|TRBJ2-2
CASSDGGATGELFF
TGTGCCAGCAGTGATGGGGGGGCTACCGGGGAGCTGTTTTTT
>many|TRBD2|TRBV27|TRBJ2-7
CASSLPAGGGEQYF
TGTGCCAGCAGTTTACCAGCGGGAGGAGGCGAGCAGTACTTC
>many|TRBD2|TRBV20-1|TRBJ2-7
CSARGDLYEQYF
TGCAGTGCTCGGGGGGACCTCTACGAGCAGTACTTC
>many|-|TRBV12-3/TRBV12-4|TRBJ1-2
CASTLDLPGYGYTF
TGTGCCAGCACCCTGGACCTCCCCGGCTATGGCTACACCTTC
>many|-|TRBV5-1|TRBJ2-2
CASSTLGKDGSGELFF
TGCGCCAGCAGCACGCTCGGGAAAGATGGGTCCGGGGAGCTGTTTTTT
>many|TRBD1|TRBV3-1|TRBJ1-6
CASSPPRGSNSPLHF
TGTGCCAGCAGCCCCCCCAGGGGGAGTAATTCACCCCTCCACTTT
>few|-|TRBV3-1|TRBJ1-3
CASSQLNGNTIYF
TGTGCCAGCAGCCAACTTAATGGAAACACCATATATTTT
>many|-|TRBV7-9|TRBJ2-3
CASSLSTGLDTQYF
TGTGCCAGCAGCTTATCCACAGGGTTGGATACGCAGTATTTT
>many|-|TRBV5-1|TRBJ2-1
CASSYLRGPSYNEQFF
TGCGCCAGCAGCTACCTTAGAGGGCCCTCCTACAATGAGCAGTTCTTC